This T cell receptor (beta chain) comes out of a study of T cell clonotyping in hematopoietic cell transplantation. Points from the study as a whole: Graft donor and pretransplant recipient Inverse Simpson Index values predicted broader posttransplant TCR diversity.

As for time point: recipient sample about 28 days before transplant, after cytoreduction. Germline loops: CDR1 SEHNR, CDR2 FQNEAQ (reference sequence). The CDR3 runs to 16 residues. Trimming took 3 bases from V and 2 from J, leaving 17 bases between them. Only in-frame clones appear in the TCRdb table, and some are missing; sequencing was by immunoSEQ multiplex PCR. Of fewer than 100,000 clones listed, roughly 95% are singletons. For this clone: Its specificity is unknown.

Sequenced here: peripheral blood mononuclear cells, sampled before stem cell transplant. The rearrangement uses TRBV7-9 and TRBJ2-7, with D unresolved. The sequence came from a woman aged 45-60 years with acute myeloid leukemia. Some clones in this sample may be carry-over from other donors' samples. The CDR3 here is CASSFPPGGITYEQYF. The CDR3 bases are TGTGCCAGCAGCTTCCCCCCTGGCGGAATAACCTACGAGCAGTACTTC.